This T cell receptor (beta chain) was obtained from a study of human T cells and chemical hapten exposure. The ends were cut back, 1 base at V and 6 bases at J, with 12 bases in the middle. CDR3 length: 14 residues. In its sample, this clonotype was seen a few times. One entry per CDR3 protein, called by TCRdb with MiXCR from the RACE reads. The repertoire has 80,000 to 100,000 distinct CDR3 sequences, just under 9% of them found once; the top ten carry about 3.1%. Stated time point: healthy volunteer bleed at 2 weeks. Total RNA extraction was carried out from unfractionated whole blood. The sequenced sample was whole blood. This TCR was recovered from a female donor in good health. Some clones in this sample may be carry-over from other donors' samples. V is TRBV5-3 and J is TRBJ2-3; perhaps TRBD2 as D (7 bases). TRBV5-3 is marked as an open reading frame, function uncertain. The CDR3 DNA is TGTGCCAGAAGCTTGCCAGGGAGGGGGGATACGCAGTATTTT. The encoded protein is CARSLPGRGDTQYF.